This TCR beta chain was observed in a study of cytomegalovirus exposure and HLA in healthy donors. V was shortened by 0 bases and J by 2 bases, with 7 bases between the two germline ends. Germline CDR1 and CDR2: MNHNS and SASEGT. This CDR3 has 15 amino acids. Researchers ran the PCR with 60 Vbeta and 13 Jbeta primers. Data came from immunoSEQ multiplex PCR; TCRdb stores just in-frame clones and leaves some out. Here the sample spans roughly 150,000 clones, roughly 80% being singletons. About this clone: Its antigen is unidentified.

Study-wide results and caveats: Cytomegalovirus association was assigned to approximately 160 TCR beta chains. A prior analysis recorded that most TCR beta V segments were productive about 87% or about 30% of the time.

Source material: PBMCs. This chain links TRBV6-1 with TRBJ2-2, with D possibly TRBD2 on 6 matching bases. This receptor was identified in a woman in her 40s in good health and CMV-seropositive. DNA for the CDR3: TGTGCCAGCAGTGAAGCGCGGGGTAACACCGGGGAGCTGTTTTTT. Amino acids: CASSEARGNTGELFF.